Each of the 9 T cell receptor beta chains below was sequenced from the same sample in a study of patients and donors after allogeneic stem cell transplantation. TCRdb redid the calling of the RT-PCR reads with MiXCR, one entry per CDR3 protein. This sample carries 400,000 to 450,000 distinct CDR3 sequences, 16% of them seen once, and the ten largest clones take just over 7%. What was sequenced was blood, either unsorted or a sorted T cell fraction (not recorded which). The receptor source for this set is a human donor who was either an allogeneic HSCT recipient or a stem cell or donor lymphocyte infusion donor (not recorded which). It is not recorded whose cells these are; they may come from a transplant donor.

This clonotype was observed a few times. The CDR3 coding sequence is TGCGCCAGCAGCCAAGCCTCCCAGGGGAACACTGAAGCTTTCTTT. This sequence encodes CASSQASQGNTEAFF. The V gene is TRBV4-3, the J gene TRBJ1-1; D perhaps matches TRBD1 (5 bases). Germline CDR1 and CDR2: LGHNA and YSLEER. CDR3 length: 15 residues. The V and J ends lost 1 base and 1 base respectively, with 10 bases between them.

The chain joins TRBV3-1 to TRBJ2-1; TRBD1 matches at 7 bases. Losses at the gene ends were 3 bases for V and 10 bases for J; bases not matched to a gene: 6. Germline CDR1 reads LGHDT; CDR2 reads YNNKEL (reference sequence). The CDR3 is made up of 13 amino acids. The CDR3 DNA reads TGTGCCAGCAGCCAGGGACAGCGAAGGGAGCAGTTCTTC. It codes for CASSQGQRREQFF.

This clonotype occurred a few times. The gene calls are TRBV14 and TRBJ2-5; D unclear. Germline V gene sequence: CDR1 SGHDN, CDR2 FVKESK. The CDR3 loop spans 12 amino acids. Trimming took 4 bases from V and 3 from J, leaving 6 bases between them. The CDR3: CASSPQKETQYF. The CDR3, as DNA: TGTGCCAGCAGCCCTCAAAAAGAGACCCAGTACTTC.

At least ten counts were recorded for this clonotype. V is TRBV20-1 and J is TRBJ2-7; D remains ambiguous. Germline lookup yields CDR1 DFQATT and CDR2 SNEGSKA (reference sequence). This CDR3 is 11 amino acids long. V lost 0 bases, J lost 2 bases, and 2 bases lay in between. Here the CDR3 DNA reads TGCAGTGCTAGAGATGCCTACGAGCAGTACTTC. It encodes CSARDAYEQYF.

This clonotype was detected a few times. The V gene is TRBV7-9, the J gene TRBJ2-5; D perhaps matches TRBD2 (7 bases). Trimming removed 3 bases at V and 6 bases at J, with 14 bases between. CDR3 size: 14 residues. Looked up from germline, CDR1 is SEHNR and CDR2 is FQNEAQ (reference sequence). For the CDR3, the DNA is TGTGCCAGCAGCTTTGCGGGGGCAAAGAAGACCCAGTACTTC. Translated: CASSFAGAKKTQYF.

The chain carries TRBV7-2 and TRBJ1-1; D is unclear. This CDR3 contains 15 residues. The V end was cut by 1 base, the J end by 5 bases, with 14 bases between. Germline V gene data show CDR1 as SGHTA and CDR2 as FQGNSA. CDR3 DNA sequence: TGTGCCAGCAGCTTAGTGGTTGGCCAGCCGACTGAAGCTTTCTTT. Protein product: CASSLVVGQPTEAFF.

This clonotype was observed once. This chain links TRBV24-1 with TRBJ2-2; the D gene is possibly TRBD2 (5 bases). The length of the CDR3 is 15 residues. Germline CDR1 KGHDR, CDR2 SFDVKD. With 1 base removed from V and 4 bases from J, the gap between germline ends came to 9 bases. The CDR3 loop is CATSDLAGVTGELFF. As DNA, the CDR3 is TGTGCCACCAGTGATTTAGCCGGGGTCACCGGGGAGCTGTTTTTT.

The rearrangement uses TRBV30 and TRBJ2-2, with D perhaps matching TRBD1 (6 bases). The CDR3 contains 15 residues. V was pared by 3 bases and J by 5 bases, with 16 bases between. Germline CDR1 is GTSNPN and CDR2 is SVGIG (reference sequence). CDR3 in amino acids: CAWSKGGVGTGELFF. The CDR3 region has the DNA TGTGCCTGGAGCAAAGGGGGAGTCGGGACCGGGGAGCTGTTTTTT.

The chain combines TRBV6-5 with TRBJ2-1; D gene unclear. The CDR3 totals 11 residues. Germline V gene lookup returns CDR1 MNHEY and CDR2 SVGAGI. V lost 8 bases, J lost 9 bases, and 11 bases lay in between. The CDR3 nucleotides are TGTGCCAGCTGGTCCGGTAGTGAGCAGTTCTTC. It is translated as CASWSGSEQFF.